These 24 T cell receptor beta chains were all obtained from the same sample, sequenced in a study of Ad26.COV2.S vaccination and SARS-CoV-2 variants. The assay was immunoSEQ multiplex PCR, and TCRdb's table has in-frame clones only and misses some. Counted here are about 350,000 clones, 65% to 90% occurring once; the ten biggest clones make up 9.5% to 12%. Noted treatment: 15 to 20 received Ad26.COV2.S at low or high dose, single or two shots; about five received placebo; per-sample allocation not given. Sampling occurred on day 63 after the first vaccine or placebo injection. Here the sequenced sample was peripheral blood, taken in a trial of Ad26.COV2.S vaccine versus placebo. The source of these receptors is a person between 18 and 59 years old who received the Ad26.COV2.S COVID-19 vaccine or a placebo.

The CDR3: CASSPGQVGYEQYF. The CDR3 bases are TGTGCCAGCAGCCCAGGACAGGTAGGCTACGAGCAGTACTTC. This chain links TRBV28 with TRBJ2-7; 7 bases line up with TRBD1. V shed 6 bases and J 3 bases; nucleotides not matched to a gene: 8. The CDR3 is 14 amino acids. Germline V lookup: CDR1 MDHEN, CDR2 SYDVKM.

This clone is a singleton in its sample. The chain is built from TRBV20-1 and TRBJ1-2; D is possibly TRBD1 (6 bases). The CDR3 extends over 15 amino acids. Trimming pared 3 bases from V and 0 bases from J, leaving 14 bases between. CDR1 DFQATT and CDR2 SNEGSKA come from the germline V gene (reference sequence). CDR3: CSASETPGANYGYTF. DNA of the CDR3: TGCAGTGCTAGTGAAACCCCAGGGGCTAACTATGGCTACACCTTC.

The chain has TRBV11-2 and TRBJ2-2; weak D call: TRBD2 (5 bases). Trimming shortened V by 6 bases and J by 5 bases, and 13 bases separated the two germline ends. Germline V gene data show CDR1 as SGHAT and CDR2 as FQNNGV. The CDR3 runs 14 residues. The chain's CDR3 is CASRPNGETGELFF. As DNA, the CDR3 is TGTGCCAGCAGACCCAACGGGGAGACCGGGGAGCTGTTTTTT.

DNA for the CDR3: TGCGCCAGCAGAAACAGCTACACTGAAGCTTTCTTT. As protein: CASRNSYTEAFF. The rearrangement joins TRBV5-1 to TRBJ1-1; unclear D gene. The ends were cut back, 5 bases at V and 3 bases at J, with 8 bases in the middle. CDR1 and CDR2 (germline): SGHRS, YFSETQ. CDR3 length: 12 residues. Using reference TRBV5-1 and TRBJ1-1 for the parts outside the CDR3, the full variable domain is KAGVTQTPRYLIKTRGQQVTLSCSPISGHRSVSWYQQTPGQGLQFLFEYFSETQRNKGNFPGRFSGRQFSNSRSEMNVSTLELGDSALYLCASRNSYTEAFFGQGTRLTVV.

The chain joins TRBV5-1 to TRBJ1-3; D unresolved. This CDR3 is built from 16 residues. CDR1 SGHRS and CDR2 YFSETQ come from the germline V gene. V lost 4 bases and J lost 0, with 14 bases in between. The CDR3 loop reads CASSGPGDFSGNTIYF. The CDR3 region has the DNA TGCGCCAGCAGCGGACCGGGCGATTTCTCTGGAAACACCATATATTTT. Supplemented by reference TRBV5-1 and TRBJ1-3, the full variable domain reads KAGVTQTPRYLIKTRGQQVTLSCSPISGHRSVSWYQQTPGQGLQFLFEYFSETQRNKGNFPGRFSGRQFSNSRSEMNVSTLELGDSALYLCASSGPGDFSGNTIYFGEGSWLTVV.

The chain couples TRBV28 to TRBJ2-6; 9 bases line up with TRBD2. CDR1 MDHEN and CDR2 SYDVKM come from the germline V gene. The CDR3 runs 19 residues. V lost 3 bases to trimming and J lost 4 bases; unmatched junction nucleotides: 13. CDR3 region: CASSFGFRGGAFGANVLTF. CDR3 coding DNA: TGTGCCAGCAGTTTTGGCTTCCGCGGGGGGGCATTCGGGGCCAACGTCCTGACTTTC.

This clone occurred once. The J gene is TRBJ2-3, the V gene TRBV28; 12 nucleotides line up with TRBD2. The length of the CDR3 is 17 residues. The V gene end was trimmed by 3 bases and the J gene end by 2 bases; junction bases not matched to a gene: 6. Germline V CDR1 and CDR2: MDHEN, SYDVKM. The CDR3 reads CASSFPSGRALTDTQYF. In DNA, the CDR3 is TGTGCCAGCAGTTTCCCTAGCGGGAGGGCCCTCACAGATACGCAGTATTTT.

The chain uses TRBV9 and TRBJ2-7; D not resolved. The CDR3 sequence is 14 residues long. V was cut by 2 bases and J by 0 bases, with 9 bases left in between. Germline CDR1 is SGDLS and CDR2 is YYNGEE. CDR3 residues: CASSVGVVSYEQYF. In DNA form, the CDR3 reads TGTGCCAGCAGCGTTGGGGTTGTCTCCTACGAGCAGTACTTC.

The V gene is TRBV6-5, the J gene TRBJ2-5, with D possibly matching TRBD1 (7 bases). Germline CDR1 reads MNHEY; CDR2 reads SVGAGI. CDR3 size: 15 residues. V lost 0 bases, J lost 5 bases, and 13 bases lay in between. The CDR3 region has the DNA TGTGCCAGCAGTTACTCGCGGGACAGCATGGAGACCCAGTACTTC. This encodes CASSYSRDSMETQYF.

In its sample, this clone was seen a few times. This chain connects TRBV4-2 to TRBJ2-7; perhaps TRBD1 as D (5 bases). Germline CDR1 reads LGHNA; CDR2 reads YNFKEQ. The V gene lost 0 bases and the J gene lost 3 bases, with 12 bases spanning the gap. CDR3 size: 15 residues. Here the CDR3 reads CASSQDGATGYEQYF. The CDR3 DNA is TGTGCCAGCAGCCAAGATGGGGCTACGGGCTACGAGCAGTACTTC.

The chain combines TRBV6-5 with TRBJ1-2; unclear D gene. The CDR3 extends over 14 amino acids. Germline-derived CDR1 and CDR2 are MNHEY and SVGAGI. Trimming shortened V by 4 bases and J by 0 bases, and 9 bases separated the two germline ends. CDR3 sequence reads: CASSFGVTNYGYTF. CDR3 in DNA: TGTGCCAGCAGTTTTGGGGTAACTAACTATGGCTACACCTTC.

V usage is TRBV18 and J usage is TRBJ2-3; possibly TRBD1 or TRBD2 for D (5 bases each). Per germline, CDR1 KGHSH and CDR2 LQKENI. The CDR3 covers 15 residues. Trimming stripped 1 base from V and 2 bases from J, with 10 bases between. This CDR3 is CASSPRDGLTDTQYF. The CDR3 nucleotides read TGTGCCAGCTCACCACGGGACGGCCTCACAGATACGCAGTATTTT.

This sequence joins TRBV28 and TRBJ2-2; D tentatively fits TRBD1 or TRBD2 (7 bases each). The V gene's germline CDR1 is MDHEN and CDR2 SYDVKM. V was pared by 7 bases and J by 4 bases, with 22 bases between. The CDR3 runs to 17 residues. The CDR3 sequence: CASTSGGADTFTGELFF. In DNA, the CDR3 is TGTGCCAGCACCTCAGGGGGGGCAGACACCTTCACCGGGGAGCTGTTTTTT.

This clone was recorded only once. The rearrangement joins TRBV11-2 to TRBJ2-4; 8 nucleotides line up with TRBD2. V shed 2 bases, J shed 7 bases, and the junction held 7 bases outside the gene matches. CDR1 is SGHAT, CDR2 FQNNGV, per germline. The CDR3 totals 15 residues. The CDR3 DNA is TGTGCCAGCAGCTTACTGAGCGGGGGTATTAACATTCAGTACTTC. It specifies CASSLLSGGINIQYF.

CDR3 in DNA: TGTGCCTGGAGGAATCGGCGACAGGGCAACACCTTC. This sequence encodes CAWRNRRQGNTF. V and J are TRBV30 and TRBJ1-2; TRBD1 matches at 7 bases. CDR3 length: 12 amino acids. V trimming: 3 bases; J trimming: 12 bases; junction bases outside the gene matches: 10. In germline, CDR1 is GTSNPN, CDR2 SVGIG (reference sequence).

The chain recombines TRBV11-2 with TRBJ1-4, with D uncertain. In germline, CDR1 is SGHAT, CDR2 FQNNGV. Trimming pared 2 bases from V and 5 bases from J, leaving 9 bases between. This CDR3 has 14 amino acids. CDR3 loop: CASSLISGNEKLFF. In DNA form, the CDR3 reads TGTGCCAGCAGCTTAATAAGCGGGAATGAAAAACTGTTTTTT.

This clone was seen a single time. The chain links TRBV6-5 to TRBJ2-7, with D perhaps assigned TRBD1 or TRBD2 (5 bases each). The germline V gene has CDR1 MNHEY and CDR2 SVGAGI. There are 13 residues in the CDR3. Trimming removed 7 bases from V and 3 bases from J, with 13 bases in between. CDR3 in DNA: TGTGCCAGCAAGGGGACGGTCGTCTACGAGCAGTACTTC. It encodes CASKGTVVYEQYF.

In DNA form, the CDR3 reads TGTGCCAGTATGCGTGGACAGGATTTGCCTGAAGCTTTCTTT. As protein: CASMRGQDLPEAFF. The chain joins TRBV19 to TRBJ1-1; 7 bases agree with TRBD1. CDR3 length equals 14 residues. Germline V gene sequence: CDR1 LNHDA, CDR2 SQIVND (reference sequence). V was clipped by 7 bases and J by 6 bases; unmatched bases: 11.

CDR3 DNA: TGTGCCAGCAGCCCTCAAGTCGCCACTGAAGCTTTCTTT. It codes for CASSPQVATEAFF. The V call is TRBV9, the J call TRBJ1-1; no definite D call. Germline loops: CDR1 SGDLS, CDR2 YYNGEE. The CDR3 contains 13 residues. Deletions cut 4 bases from V and 4 bases from J, with 11 bases between.

The chain couples TRBV5-4 to TRBJ2-3, with a tentative D call TRBD2 (5 bases). Trimming shortened V by 4 bases and J by 2 bases, and 14 bases separated the two germline ends. Germline-derived CDR1 and CDR2 are SGHNT and YYREEE (reference sequence). This CDR3 spans 15 amino acids. The DNA of the CDR3 is TGTGCCAGCAGCCCGGGAACTAAAGTCACAGATACGCAGTATTTT. It encodes CASSPGTKVTDTQYF.

With regard to this clone: One end of the junction is discordant with germline, which a read error may explain. V usage is TRBV5-1 and J usage is TRBJ2-2; the match to TRBD2 covers 8 bases. The CDR3 spans 18 residues. CDR1 SGHRS and CDR2 YFSETQ come from the germline V gene. DNA of the CDR3: TGCGCCAGCTGCTTGTCTGAGGGGATGAGCGGGAGTACTGGGGAGCTGTTTTTT. Protein: CASCLSEGMSGSTGELFF.

V gene TRBV30 combines with J gene TRBJ1-1, with a tentative D call TRBD1 (5 bases). The V gene's germline CDR1 is GTSNPN and CDR2 SVGIG (reference sequence). V lost 1 base and J 3 bases, leaving 6 bases between the germline ends. This CDR3 has 12 residues. The CDR3 coding sequence is TGTGCCTGGAGTGGAGGGGACACTGAAGCTTTCTTT. Protein product: CAWSGGDTEAFF. Variable domain in full (rest from reference TRBV30 and TRBJ1-1): SQTIHQWPATLVQPVGSPLSLECTVEGTSNPNLYWYRQAAGRGLQLLFYSVGIGQISSEVPQNLSASRPQDRQFILSSKKLLLSDSGFYLCAWSGGDTEAFFGQGTRLTVV.

The rearrangement links TRBV24-1 to TRBJ2-1, with 13 bases fitting TRBD2. J gave up 7 bases and V 5 bases, and 7 bases lay outside the gene matches. The CDR3 consists of 16 residues. Germline values: CDR1 KGHDR, CDR2 SFDVKD. The DNA for the CDR3 is TGTGCCACCAGTGCTCCGACTAGCGGGAGGAATAATGAGCAGTTCTTC. Translating it yields CATSAPTSGRNNEQFF.

This clone was seen a single time. The rearrangement joins TRBV2 to TRBJ2-1; 8 bases map to TRBD2. The CDR3 loop spans 14 amino acids. The V gene's germline CDR1 is SNHLY and CDR2 FYNNEI. V gave up 7 bases and J gave up 6 bases; unmatched junction bases: 8. CDR3 region: CASNRLGTSNEQFF. DNA for the CDR3: TGTGCCAGCAACCGACTGGGGACTAGCAATGAGCAGTTCTTC.